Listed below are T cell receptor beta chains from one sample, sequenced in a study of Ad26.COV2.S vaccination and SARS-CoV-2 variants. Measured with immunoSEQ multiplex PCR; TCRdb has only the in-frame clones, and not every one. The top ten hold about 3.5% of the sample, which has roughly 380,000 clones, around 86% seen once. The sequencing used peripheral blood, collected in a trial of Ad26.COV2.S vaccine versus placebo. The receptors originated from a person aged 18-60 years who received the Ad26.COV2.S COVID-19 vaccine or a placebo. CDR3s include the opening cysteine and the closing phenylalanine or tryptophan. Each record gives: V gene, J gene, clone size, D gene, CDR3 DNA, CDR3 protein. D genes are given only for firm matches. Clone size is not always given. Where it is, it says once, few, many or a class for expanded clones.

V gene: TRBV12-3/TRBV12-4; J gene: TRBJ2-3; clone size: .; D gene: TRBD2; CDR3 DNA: TGTGCCAGCACTAGCGGAGGCGATACGCAGTATTTT; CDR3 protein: CASTSGGDTQYF
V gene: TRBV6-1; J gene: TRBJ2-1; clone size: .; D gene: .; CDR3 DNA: TGTGCCAGCAGTGAAAGGACCCTTTTCGATGAGCAGTTCTTC; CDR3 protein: CASSERTLFDEQFF
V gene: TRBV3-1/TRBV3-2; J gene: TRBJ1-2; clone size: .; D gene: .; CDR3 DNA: TGTGCCAGCAGCCAAGATAGTCATGGCTACACCTTC; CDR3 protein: CASSQDSHGYTF
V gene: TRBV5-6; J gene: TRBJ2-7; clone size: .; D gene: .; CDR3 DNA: TGTGCCAGCAGCGCGGGACTTCCAGAGCAGTACTTC; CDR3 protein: CASSAGLPEQYF
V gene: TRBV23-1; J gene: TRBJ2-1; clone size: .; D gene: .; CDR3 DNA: TGCGCCACAAGGGTGGTCAGCTCCTACAATGAGCAGTTCTTC; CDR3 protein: CATRVVSSYNEQFF
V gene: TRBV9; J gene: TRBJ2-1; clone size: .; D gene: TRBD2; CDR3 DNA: TGTGCCAGCAGCGGCGGGGGGTATGCCTACAATGAGCAGTTCTTC; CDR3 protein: CASSGGGYAYNEQFF
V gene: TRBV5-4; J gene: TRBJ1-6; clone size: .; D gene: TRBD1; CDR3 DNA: TGTGCCAGCAGCTTGGATTATGACAGGGGCCTCTCACCCCTCCACTTT; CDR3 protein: CASSLDYDRGLSPLHF
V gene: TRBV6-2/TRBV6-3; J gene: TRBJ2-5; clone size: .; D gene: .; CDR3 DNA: TGTGCCAGCAGCCCCGGGGTAGCGGAGGGGGAGACCCAGTACTTC; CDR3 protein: CASSPGVAEGETQYF
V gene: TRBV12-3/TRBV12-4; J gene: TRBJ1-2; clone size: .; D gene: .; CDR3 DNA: TGTGCCAGCAGTCGCCCGGGGTACTATGGCTACACCTTC; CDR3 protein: CASSRPGYYGYTF
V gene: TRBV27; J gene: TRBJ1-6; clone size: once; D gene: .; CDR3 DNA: TGTGCCAGCAGCCCCACCAGGGACCGGTCCTATAATTCACCCCTCCACTTT; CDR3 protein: CASSPTRDRSYNSPLHF
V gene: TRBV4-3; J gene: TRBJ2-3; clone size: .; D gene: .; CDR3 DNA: TGCGCCAGCAGCCAAATATCTCGTGATACGCAGTATTTT; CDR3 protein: CASSQISRDTQYF
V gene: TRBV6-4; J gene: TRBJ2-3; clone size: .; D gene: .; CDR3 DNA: TGTGCCAGCAGTGACGCAGGGGGCACAGATACGCAGTATTTT; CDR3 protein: CASSDAGGTDTQYF
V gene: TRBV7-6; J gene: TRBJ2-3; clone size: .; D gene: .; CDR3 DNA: TGTGCCAGCAGCCCCTGGGGAGATACGCAGTATTTT; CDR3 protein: CASSPWGDTQYF
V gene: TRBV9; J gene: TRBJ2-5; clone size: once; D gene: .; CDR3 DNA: TGTGCCAGCAGCGTAGGGCCGCAAGAGACCCAGTACTTC; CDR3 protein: CASSVGPQETQYF
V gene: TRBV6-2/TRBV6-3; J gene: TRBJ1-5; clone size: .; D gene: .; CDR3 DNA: TGTGCCAGCAGTTACGATTTTAAAAAAAACAATCAGCCCCAGCATTTT; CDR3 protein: CASSYDFKKNNQPQHF